A selection of T cell receptor beta chains follows, all from one sample in a study of tumor-infiltrating lymphocytes in primary liver carcinoma. In TCRdb, the multiplex PCR reads were re-called with MiXCR into one record per CDR3 protein. Of around 330,000 distinct CDR3 sequences in the sample, 50% to 75% were seen once. Sequences were obtained from peripheral blood. The receptors here all came from a woman in her thirties with primary liver carcinoma and hepatitis B virus infection. CDR3s include the opening cysteine and the closing phenylalanine or tryptophan. Fields, in order: D gene, clone size, CDR3 length, V gene, J gene, CDR3 protein, CDR3 DNA. The D gene is left open where the match is weak. Size tells how often a clone was seen (once, few, many) or the class of an expanded clone, and some rows leave it out.

NA	few	10	TRBV28	TRBJ1-1	CASSSDSAFF	TGTGCCAGCAGTTCAGACTCAGCTTTCTTT
TRBD2	NA	17	TRBV18	TRBJ2-3	CPSSPPATSSHTDTQYF	TGTCCCAGCTCACCACCGGCGACTAGCTCCCACACAGATACGCAGTATTTT
TRBD2	NA	13	TRBV6-5	TRBJ2-4	CVSCRTSKNIQYF	TGTGTCAGCTGTAGGACTAGCAAAAACATTCAGTACTTC
NA	few	15	TRBV5-4	TRBJ2-5	CASSHSQGPQETQYF	TGTGCCAGCAGCCATTCTCAAGGGCCCCAGGAGACCCAGTACTTC
TRBD1	NA	16	TRBV6-1	TRBJ2-7	CASSPGTGGGYYEQYF	TGTGCCAGCAGTCCCGGGACAGGGGGCGGCTACTACGAGCAGTACTTT
NA	NA	14	TRBV30	TRBJ1-6	CAWSVPTANSPLHF	TGTGCCTGGAGTGTACCGACAGCTAATTCACCCCTTCACTTT
TRBD1	NA	15	TRBV11-2	TRBJ1-2	CVSSLRQGADQGYTF	TGTGTCAGCAGCCTAAGACAGGGGGCCGATCAGGGCTACACCTTC
TRBD1	many	12	TRBV29-1	TRBJ2-5	CSVRDSGETQYF	TGCAGCGTCCGGGACAGTGGCGAGACCCAGTACTTC
TRBD1	NA	14	TRBV5-1	TRBJ2-5	CASSLETGLETQYF	TGCGCCAGCAGCTTGGAGACAGGGCTAGAGACCCAGTACTTC
NA	NA	15	TRBV11-2	TRBJ2-7	CVSSLASSRIYEQYF	TGTGTCAGCAGCTTAGCCTCTAGTCGAATCTACGAGCAGTATTTC
TRBD2	few	16	TRBV28	TRBJ2-5	CASSLALAGGQETQYF	TGTGCCAGCAGTTTGGCACTAGCGGGAGGCCAAGAGACCCAGTACTTC
NA	NA	14	TRBV12-3/TRBV12-4	TRBJ2-5	CASSNRVMNETQYF	TGTGCCAGCAGTAACAGGGTGATGAACGAGACCCAGTACTTC
NA	few	12	TRBV13	TRBJ2-3	CASSSSGDAQYF	TGTGCCAGCAGCTCGTCAGGGGACGCGCAGTATTTT
NA	NA	17	TRBV11-2	TRBJ2-2	CTSSSSRGELRTGELFF	TGTACCAGCAGCTCTAGCAGGGGAGAACTTCGGACCGGGGAGCTGTTTTTT
NA	many	15	TRBV6-1	TRBJ2-7	CASTSGQIGSYEQYF	TGTGCCAGCACCTCAGGACAGATTGGGTCCTACGAGCAGTACTTC
TRBD1	NA	14	TRBV11-1	TRBJ1-2	CASSTQTGNYGYAF	TGTGCCAGCAGCACTCAGACAGGGAACTATGGCTACGCCTTC
NA	NA	15	TRBV6-5	TRBJ2-1	CASRGCQTRGNEEFF	TGTGCCAGCAGGGGGTGTCAGACTAGGGGCAATGAGGAGTTCTTC
TRBD2	NA	16	TRBV4-1	TRBJ2-1	CARSQDPLSGRNEQFF	TGCGCCAGGAGCCAAGACCCCCTCAGCGGGAGGAATGAGCAGTTCTTC
NA	NA	15	TRBV6-5	TRBJ2-7	CAGSYKDSSSYDQYF	TGTGCCGGTAGTTACAAGGACAGCAGCTCCTACGATCAGTACTTC
NA	many	12	TRBV6-6	TRBJ1-1	CASSPGNTEAFF	TGTGCCAGCAGCCCAGGGAACACTGAAGCTTTCTTT
TRBD1	many	15	TRBV29-1	TRBJ1-2	CSVVADRGWYYGYTF	TGCAGCGTTGTCGCAGACAGGGGTTGGTACTATGGCTACACCTTC
NA	NA	12	TRBV5-4	TRBJ1-6	CASNDQNSPLHF	TGTGCCAGCAATGATCAAAATTCACCCCTCCACTTT
NA	NA	12	TRBV2	TRBJ1-1	CASIPIGGEAFF	TGTGCCAGCATCCCCATTGGGGGTGAAGCTTTCTTT
NA	NA	13	TRBV11-2	TRBJ2-7	CASSLGYPYEQCF	TGTGCCAGCAGCTTAGGCTACCCCTACGAGCAGTGCTTC
NA	many	14	TRBV29-1	TRBJ1-2	CSVGEPGPGYGYTF	TGCAGCGTTGGGGAACCGGGACCAGGTTATGGCTACACCTTC
TRBD2	NA	16	TRBV12-3/TRBV12-4	TRBJ2-3	CASGLAGGSPTDTQYF	TGTGCCAGCGGTTTAGCGGGTGGGTCTCCCACAGATACGCAGTATTTT
TRBD1	NA	15	TRBV28	TRBJ1-5	CASRRQGLRSQPQHF	TGTGCCAGCAGGCGACAGGGATTGAGGAGTCAGCCCCAGCATTTT
NA	NA	15	TRBV11-2	TRBJ2-2	CASSLALRGPRELFF	TGTGCCAGCAGCTTAGCACTGAGGGGCCCTAGGGAGCTGTTTTTT
TRBD2	NA	15	TRBV11-2	TRBJ2-7	CASSLSGLAGAGQYF	TGTGCCAGCAGCTTATCTGGACTAGCGGGAGCCGGACAGTACTTC
NA	NA	11	TRBV21-1	TRBJ2-5	CTSSGGETQYF	TGTACCAGCAGCGGTGGAGAGACCCAGTACTTC
NA	once	13	TRBV6-6	TRBJ2-6	CASEDSGVNVLTF	TGTGCCAGCGAGGACTCTGGGGTCAACGTCCTGACTTTC
NA	NA	24	TRBV4-3	TRBJ2-3	CASSQVPIDAYTDTQYPYTDTQYF	TGCGCCAGCAGCCAAGTCCCTATCGACGCGTACACAGATACGCAGTATCCGTACACAGATACGCAGTATTTT
NA	NA	19	TRBV6-6	TRBJ1-5	CASSYSKVPQTLSNQPQHF	TGTGCCAGCAGTTACTCAAAGGTCCCTCAGACCCTTAGCAATCAGCCCCAGCATTTT
NA	NA	13	TRBV5-4	TRBJ2-1	CASSTRQYNEQFF	TGTGCCAGCAGCACGAGGCAGTACAATGAGCAGTTCTTC
NA	NA	15	TRBV6-5	TRBJ1-1	CASRYSRRMNTEAFF	TGTGCCAGCAGATACTCTCGCAGGATGAACACTGAAGCCTTCTTC
TRBD1	NA	14	TRBV5-4	TRBJ1-4	CASNQRTGNEKLFF	TGTGCCAGCAACCAGAGGACAGGCAATGAAAAACTGTTTTTT
NA	few	13	TRBV10-2	TRBJ1-2	CASSEKYNYGYTF	TGCGCCAGCAGTGAGAAGTATAACTATGGCTACACCTTC
NA	few	13	TRBV12-3/TRBV12-4	TRBJ2-5	CASSRSPQETQYF	TGTGCCAGCAGTCGCTCCCCCCAAGAGACCCAGTACTTC
TRBD2	NA	17	TRBV4-2	TRBJ2-1	CASSQGLACSTYNEQFF	TGTGCCAGCAGCCAAGGACTAGCTTGCTCCACCTACAATGAGCAGTTCTTC
TRBD2	NA	14	TRBV11-2	TRBJ2-5	CANSARLAQEAQYF	TGTGCCAACAGCGCCCGACTAGCTCAAGAGGCCCAGTACTTC
NA	many	14	TRBV13	TRBJ1-1	CASGRGGVNTEAFF	TGTGCCAGCGGTCGAGGAGGCGTGAACACTGAAGCTTTCTTT
TRBD2	NA	16	TRBV12-3/TRBV12-4	TRBJ2-3	CASIQYRLAATDTQYF	TGTGCCAGCATCCAGTACAGACTAGCAGCCACAGATACGCAGTATTTT
NA	NA	14	TRBV12-3/TRBV12-4	TRBJ1-1	CASSPGRHNTEAFF	TGTGCCAGCAGTCCTGGACGCCATAACACTGAAGCTTTCTTT
TRBD2	NA	15	TRBV6-2/TRBV6-3	TRBJ2-1	CASSRLAGGINEQFF	TGTGCCAGCAGCAGACTAGCGGGAGGGATCAATGAGCAGTTCTTC
NA	few	15	TRBV28	TRBJ1-5	CANSFSGAFNQPQHF	TGTGCCAACAGTTTCTCCGGGGCCTTTAATCAGCCCCAGCATTTT
NA	many	13	TRBV14	TRBJ1-5	CASSDGPGQPQHF	TGTGCCAGCAGCGACGGTCCCGGGCAGCCCCAGCATTTT
NA	NA	14	TRBV4-1	TRBJ2-1	CVSSRLASYNEQFF	TGCGTCAGCAGTAGGTTGGCTTCCTACAATGAGCAGTTCTTC
TRBD2	few	17	TRBV10-3	TRBJ2-1	CAISEWTSGTTYNEQFF	TGTGCCATCAGTGAGTGGACTAGCGGGACTACCTACAATGAGCAGTTCTTC
TRBD1	many	15	TRBV4-2	TRBJ2-2	CASSQVAGGTGELFF	TGTGCCAGCAGCCAAGTTGCAGGGGGAACCGGGGAGCTGTTTTTT
NA	NA	13	TRBV5-1	TRBJ1-6	CASRKDRDSPLHF	TGCGCCAGCAGGAAAGACAGAGATTCACCCCTCCACTTT
NA	NA	16	TRBV12-3/TRBV12-4	TRBJ1-2	CASSLSVNGATHGYTF	TGTGCCAGCAGTCTCAGCGTTAATGGGGCGACTCATGGCTACACCTTC